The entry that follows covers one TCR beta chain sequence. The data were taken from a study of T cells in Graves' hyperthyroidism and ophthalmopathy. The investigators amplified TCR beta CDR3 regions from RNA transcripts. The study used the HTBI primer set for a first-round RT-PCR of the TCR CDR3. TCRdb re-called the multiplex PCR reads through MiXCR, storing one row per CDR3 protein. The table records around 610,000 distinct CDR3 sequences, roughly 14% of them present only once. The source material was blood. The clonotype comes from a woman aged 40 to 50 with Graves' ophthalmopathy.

DNA of the CDR3: TGTGCCACCAGTGGTCGGACAGGGGGCACAGATACGCAGTATTTT. Translating gives CATSGRTGGTDTQYF. V usage is TRBV24-1 and J usage is TRBJ2-3; 9 bases agree with TRBD1. This CDR3 has 15 amino acids. The germline gives CDR1 KGHDR, CDR2 SFDVKD. The J segment lost 1 base and the V segment lost 5 bases, leaving 3 bases of the junction unmatched.